These 14 T cell receptor beta chains came from one sample sequenced in a study of control samples from healthy donors and cancer patients. Sequencing was performed with immunoSEQ multiplex PCR; in TCRdb, only in-frame clones are kept and a portion is missing. The sample gives some 210,000 clones, approximately 91% of which show up once; 1.8% is in the top ten. The specimen sequenced was blood. Receptors originate from a man under 40 in good health.

The chain recombines TRBV18 with TRBJ2-7, with TRBD1 identical over 7 bases. Looked up from germline, CDR1 is KGHSH and CDR2 is LQKENI. The CDR3 is 17 amino acids. V gave up 5 bases and J gave up 0 bases; unmatched junction bases: 13. The CDR3, as DNA: TGTGCCAGCTCAAAAAGGACAGGAGAGACGAGCTCCTACGAGCAGTACTTC. This gives the protein CASSKRTGETSSYEQYF. The variable domain in full, with the rest retrieved from reference TRBV18 and TRBJ2-7, is NAGVMQNPRHLVRRRGQEARLRCSPMKGHSHVYWYRQLPEEGLKFMVYLQKENIIDESGMPKERFSAEFPKEGPSILRIQQVVRGDSAAYFCASSKRTGETSSYEQYFGPGTRLTVT.

The gene calls are TRBV11-2 and TRBJ1-1, with D tentatively TRBD1 (5 bases). The CDR3 covers 14 residues. Trimming took 4 bases from V and 5 from J, leaving 14 bases between them. CDR1 SGHAT and CDR2 FQNNGV come from the germline V gene. For the CDR3, the DNA is TGTGCCAGCAGCTACCGGGGGGGAAATACTGAAGCTTTCTTT. Amino acid sequence: CASSYRGGNTEAFF. The full variable domain, with the rest looked up from reference TRBV11-2 and TRBJ1-1, is EAGVAQSPRYKIIEKRQSVAFWCNPISGHATLYWYQQILGQGPKLLIQFQNNGVVDDSQLPKDRFSAERLKGVDSTLKIQPAKLEDSAVYLCASSYRGGNTEAFFGQGTRLTVV.

CDR3 DNA sequence: TGTGCCAGCAGCTTGGCCCCTCTGGCAGCCCCCGATACGCAGTATTTT. Amino acids: CASSLAPLAAPDTQYF. The gene calls are TRBV5-8 and TRBJ2-3; no definite D call. V lost 0 bases to trimming and J lost 6 bases, with 17 bases between them. The CDR3 is 16 residues long. Germline assignment: CDR1 SGHTS and CDR2 YDEGEE.

The chain combines TRBV2 with TRBJ2-1, with unresolved D. The germline V gene encodes CDR1 SNHLY and CDR2 FYNNEI. The V end was cut by 2 bases, the J end by 9 bases, with 14 bases between. This CDR3 has 14 amino acids. For the CDR3, the DNA is TGTGCCAGCAGTGAACTACGGGCACGTGGTGAGCAGTTCTTC. It specifies CASSELRARGEQFF.

The chain couples TRBV4-1 to TRBJ1-4; D is unclear. Looked up from germline, CDR1 is MGHRA and CDR2 is YSYEKL. V shed 1 base and J shed 7 bases, with 7 bases lying between them. CDR3 length equals 13 residues. CDR3 coding DNA: TGCGCCAGCAGCCAAGTGGTCAGTGAAAAACTGTTTTTT. Protein sequence: CASSQVVSEKLFF.

J is TRBJ1-2 and V is TRBV2; D is undetermined. V lost 8 bases and J lost 5, with 9 bases in between. The CDR3 loop spans 11 amino acids. Germline V gene lookup returns CDR1 SNHLY and CDR2 FYNNEI. The CDR3 region has the DNA TGTGCCAGCGGCGGGAATTATGGCTACACCTTC. It yields the protein CASGGNYGYTF.

The V call is TRBV6-4, the J call TRBJ2-7; D remains unclear. Germline lookup yields CDR1 MRHNA and CDR2 SNTAGT. The V end was cut by 0 bases, the J end by 3 bases, with 18 bases between. The CDR3 has 17 amino acids. The DNA of the CDR3 is TGTGCCAGCAGTGACTCGAAGGCAGAGATCGGCTACTACGAGCAGTACTTC. Translation gives CASSDSKAEIGYYEQYF.

The V and J genes are TRBV5-1 and TRBJ1-6; 7 nucleotides match TRBD1. Germline V lookup: CDR1 SGHRS, CDR2 YFSETQ. The length of the CDR3 is 19 residues. Germline trimming cut 2 bases from V and 0 bases from J; bases unmatched to any gene: 11. In DNA, the CDR3 is TGCGCCAGCAGCTTCAGGGGGGCCGGACTGAGCTCCTATAATTCACCCCTCCACTTT. It translates to CASSFRGAGLSSYNSPLHF. Full variable domain (remainder filled in from reference TRBV5-1 and TRBJ1-6): KAGVTQTPRYLIKTRGQQVTLSCSPISGHRSVSWYQQTPGQGLQFLFEYFSETQRNKGNFPGRFSGRQFSNSRSEMNVSTLELGDSALYLCASSFRGAGLSSYNSPLHFGNGTRLTVT.

The chain combines TRBV27 with TRBJ2-7; 8 nucleotides match TRBD1. This CDR3 contains 14 residues. The germline CDR1 and CDR2 sequences are MNHEY and SMNVEV (reference sequence). V dropped 4 bases and J dropped 4; count of bases not matched to a gene: 6. CDR3 sequence: CASSSRTGMYEQYF. For the CDR3, the DNA is TGTGCCAGCAGTTCCCGGACAGGGATGTACGAGCAGTACTTC.

The chain joins TRBV10-2 to TRBJ1-2; the D is unclear. The ends were cut back, 10 bases at V and 4 bases at J, with 16 bases in the middle. This CDR3 has 13 residues. Germline CDR1 reads WSHSY; CDR2 reads SAAADI. DNA of the CDR3: TGCGCCACCCTCCACGAGGGAGGCTATGGCTACACCTTC. As protein: CATLHEGGYGYTF.

This clone occurred once. The chain has TRBV23-1 and TRBJ1-4; D might be TRBD1 (6 bases). TRBV23-1 is sorted into the ORF group, with uncertain function. The CDR3 loop spans 15 amino acids. The V end lost 4 bases, the J end lost 3 bases, and 12 bases lay between the germline ends. CDR3 coding DNA: TGCGCCAGCAGTCGAACAGGGTCACCTAATGAAAAACTGTTTTTT. Translation gives CASSRTGSPNEKLFF.

The V and J genes are TRBV2 and TRBJ2-2; 8 bases line up with TRBD1. The J segment lost 1 base and the V segment lost 4 bases, leaving 5 bases of the junction unmatched. This CDR3 comprises 16 residues. Germline values: CDR1 SNHLY, CDR2 FYNNEI. The CDR3 loop reads CASSGAGTGNTGELFF. CDR3 nucleotides: TGTGCCAGCAGTGGAGCCGGGACAGGGAACACCGGGGAGCTGTTTTTT.

The gene calls are TRBV18 and TRBJ2-7, with D possibly TRBD1 on 6 matching bases. V was cut by 2 bases and J by 5 bases, with 13 bases left in between. In germline, CDR1 is KGHSH, CDR2 LQKENI. CDR3 size: 14 residues. In DNA form, the CDR3 reads TGTGCCAGCTCACCATCGAACAGGGTGAACGAGCAGTACTTC. Its protein is CASSPSNRVNEQYF.

The CDR3 DNA follows: TGTGCCAGCAGCTCTCCGGGACAGGTGACCTACGAGCAGTACTTC. Translated: CASSSPGQVTYEQYF. The chain recombines TRBV11-2 with TRBJ2-7; TRBD1 agrees at 8 bases. The germline V gene encodes CDR1 SGHAT and CDR2 FQNNGV. The CDR3 has 15 residues. V shed 4 bases, J shed 2 bases, and the junction held 7 bases outside the gene matches.